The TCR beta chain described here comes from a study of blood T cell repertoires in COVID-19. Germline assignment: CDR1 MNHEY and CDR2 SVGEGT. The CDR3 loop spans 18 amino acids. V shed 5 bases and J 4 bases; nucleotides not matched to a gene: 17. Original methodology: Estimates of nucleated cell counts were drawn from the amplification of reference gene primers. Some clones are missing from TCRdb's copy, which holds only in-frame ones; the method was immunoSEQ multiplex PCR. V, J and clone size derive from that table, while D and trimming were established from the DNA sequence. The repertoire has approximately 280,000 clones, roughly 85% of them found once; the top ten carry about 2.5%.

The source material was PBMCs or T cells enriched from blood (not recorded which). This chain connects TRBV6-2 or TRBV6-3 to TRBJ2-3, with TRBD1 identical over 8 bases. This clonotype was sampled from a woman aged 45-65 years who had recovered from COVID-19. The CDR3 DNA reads TGTGCCAGCAGTACGGACAGGGAAGCCCATTTTGGAGCAGATACGCAGTATTTT. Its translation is CASSTDREAHFGADTQYF.